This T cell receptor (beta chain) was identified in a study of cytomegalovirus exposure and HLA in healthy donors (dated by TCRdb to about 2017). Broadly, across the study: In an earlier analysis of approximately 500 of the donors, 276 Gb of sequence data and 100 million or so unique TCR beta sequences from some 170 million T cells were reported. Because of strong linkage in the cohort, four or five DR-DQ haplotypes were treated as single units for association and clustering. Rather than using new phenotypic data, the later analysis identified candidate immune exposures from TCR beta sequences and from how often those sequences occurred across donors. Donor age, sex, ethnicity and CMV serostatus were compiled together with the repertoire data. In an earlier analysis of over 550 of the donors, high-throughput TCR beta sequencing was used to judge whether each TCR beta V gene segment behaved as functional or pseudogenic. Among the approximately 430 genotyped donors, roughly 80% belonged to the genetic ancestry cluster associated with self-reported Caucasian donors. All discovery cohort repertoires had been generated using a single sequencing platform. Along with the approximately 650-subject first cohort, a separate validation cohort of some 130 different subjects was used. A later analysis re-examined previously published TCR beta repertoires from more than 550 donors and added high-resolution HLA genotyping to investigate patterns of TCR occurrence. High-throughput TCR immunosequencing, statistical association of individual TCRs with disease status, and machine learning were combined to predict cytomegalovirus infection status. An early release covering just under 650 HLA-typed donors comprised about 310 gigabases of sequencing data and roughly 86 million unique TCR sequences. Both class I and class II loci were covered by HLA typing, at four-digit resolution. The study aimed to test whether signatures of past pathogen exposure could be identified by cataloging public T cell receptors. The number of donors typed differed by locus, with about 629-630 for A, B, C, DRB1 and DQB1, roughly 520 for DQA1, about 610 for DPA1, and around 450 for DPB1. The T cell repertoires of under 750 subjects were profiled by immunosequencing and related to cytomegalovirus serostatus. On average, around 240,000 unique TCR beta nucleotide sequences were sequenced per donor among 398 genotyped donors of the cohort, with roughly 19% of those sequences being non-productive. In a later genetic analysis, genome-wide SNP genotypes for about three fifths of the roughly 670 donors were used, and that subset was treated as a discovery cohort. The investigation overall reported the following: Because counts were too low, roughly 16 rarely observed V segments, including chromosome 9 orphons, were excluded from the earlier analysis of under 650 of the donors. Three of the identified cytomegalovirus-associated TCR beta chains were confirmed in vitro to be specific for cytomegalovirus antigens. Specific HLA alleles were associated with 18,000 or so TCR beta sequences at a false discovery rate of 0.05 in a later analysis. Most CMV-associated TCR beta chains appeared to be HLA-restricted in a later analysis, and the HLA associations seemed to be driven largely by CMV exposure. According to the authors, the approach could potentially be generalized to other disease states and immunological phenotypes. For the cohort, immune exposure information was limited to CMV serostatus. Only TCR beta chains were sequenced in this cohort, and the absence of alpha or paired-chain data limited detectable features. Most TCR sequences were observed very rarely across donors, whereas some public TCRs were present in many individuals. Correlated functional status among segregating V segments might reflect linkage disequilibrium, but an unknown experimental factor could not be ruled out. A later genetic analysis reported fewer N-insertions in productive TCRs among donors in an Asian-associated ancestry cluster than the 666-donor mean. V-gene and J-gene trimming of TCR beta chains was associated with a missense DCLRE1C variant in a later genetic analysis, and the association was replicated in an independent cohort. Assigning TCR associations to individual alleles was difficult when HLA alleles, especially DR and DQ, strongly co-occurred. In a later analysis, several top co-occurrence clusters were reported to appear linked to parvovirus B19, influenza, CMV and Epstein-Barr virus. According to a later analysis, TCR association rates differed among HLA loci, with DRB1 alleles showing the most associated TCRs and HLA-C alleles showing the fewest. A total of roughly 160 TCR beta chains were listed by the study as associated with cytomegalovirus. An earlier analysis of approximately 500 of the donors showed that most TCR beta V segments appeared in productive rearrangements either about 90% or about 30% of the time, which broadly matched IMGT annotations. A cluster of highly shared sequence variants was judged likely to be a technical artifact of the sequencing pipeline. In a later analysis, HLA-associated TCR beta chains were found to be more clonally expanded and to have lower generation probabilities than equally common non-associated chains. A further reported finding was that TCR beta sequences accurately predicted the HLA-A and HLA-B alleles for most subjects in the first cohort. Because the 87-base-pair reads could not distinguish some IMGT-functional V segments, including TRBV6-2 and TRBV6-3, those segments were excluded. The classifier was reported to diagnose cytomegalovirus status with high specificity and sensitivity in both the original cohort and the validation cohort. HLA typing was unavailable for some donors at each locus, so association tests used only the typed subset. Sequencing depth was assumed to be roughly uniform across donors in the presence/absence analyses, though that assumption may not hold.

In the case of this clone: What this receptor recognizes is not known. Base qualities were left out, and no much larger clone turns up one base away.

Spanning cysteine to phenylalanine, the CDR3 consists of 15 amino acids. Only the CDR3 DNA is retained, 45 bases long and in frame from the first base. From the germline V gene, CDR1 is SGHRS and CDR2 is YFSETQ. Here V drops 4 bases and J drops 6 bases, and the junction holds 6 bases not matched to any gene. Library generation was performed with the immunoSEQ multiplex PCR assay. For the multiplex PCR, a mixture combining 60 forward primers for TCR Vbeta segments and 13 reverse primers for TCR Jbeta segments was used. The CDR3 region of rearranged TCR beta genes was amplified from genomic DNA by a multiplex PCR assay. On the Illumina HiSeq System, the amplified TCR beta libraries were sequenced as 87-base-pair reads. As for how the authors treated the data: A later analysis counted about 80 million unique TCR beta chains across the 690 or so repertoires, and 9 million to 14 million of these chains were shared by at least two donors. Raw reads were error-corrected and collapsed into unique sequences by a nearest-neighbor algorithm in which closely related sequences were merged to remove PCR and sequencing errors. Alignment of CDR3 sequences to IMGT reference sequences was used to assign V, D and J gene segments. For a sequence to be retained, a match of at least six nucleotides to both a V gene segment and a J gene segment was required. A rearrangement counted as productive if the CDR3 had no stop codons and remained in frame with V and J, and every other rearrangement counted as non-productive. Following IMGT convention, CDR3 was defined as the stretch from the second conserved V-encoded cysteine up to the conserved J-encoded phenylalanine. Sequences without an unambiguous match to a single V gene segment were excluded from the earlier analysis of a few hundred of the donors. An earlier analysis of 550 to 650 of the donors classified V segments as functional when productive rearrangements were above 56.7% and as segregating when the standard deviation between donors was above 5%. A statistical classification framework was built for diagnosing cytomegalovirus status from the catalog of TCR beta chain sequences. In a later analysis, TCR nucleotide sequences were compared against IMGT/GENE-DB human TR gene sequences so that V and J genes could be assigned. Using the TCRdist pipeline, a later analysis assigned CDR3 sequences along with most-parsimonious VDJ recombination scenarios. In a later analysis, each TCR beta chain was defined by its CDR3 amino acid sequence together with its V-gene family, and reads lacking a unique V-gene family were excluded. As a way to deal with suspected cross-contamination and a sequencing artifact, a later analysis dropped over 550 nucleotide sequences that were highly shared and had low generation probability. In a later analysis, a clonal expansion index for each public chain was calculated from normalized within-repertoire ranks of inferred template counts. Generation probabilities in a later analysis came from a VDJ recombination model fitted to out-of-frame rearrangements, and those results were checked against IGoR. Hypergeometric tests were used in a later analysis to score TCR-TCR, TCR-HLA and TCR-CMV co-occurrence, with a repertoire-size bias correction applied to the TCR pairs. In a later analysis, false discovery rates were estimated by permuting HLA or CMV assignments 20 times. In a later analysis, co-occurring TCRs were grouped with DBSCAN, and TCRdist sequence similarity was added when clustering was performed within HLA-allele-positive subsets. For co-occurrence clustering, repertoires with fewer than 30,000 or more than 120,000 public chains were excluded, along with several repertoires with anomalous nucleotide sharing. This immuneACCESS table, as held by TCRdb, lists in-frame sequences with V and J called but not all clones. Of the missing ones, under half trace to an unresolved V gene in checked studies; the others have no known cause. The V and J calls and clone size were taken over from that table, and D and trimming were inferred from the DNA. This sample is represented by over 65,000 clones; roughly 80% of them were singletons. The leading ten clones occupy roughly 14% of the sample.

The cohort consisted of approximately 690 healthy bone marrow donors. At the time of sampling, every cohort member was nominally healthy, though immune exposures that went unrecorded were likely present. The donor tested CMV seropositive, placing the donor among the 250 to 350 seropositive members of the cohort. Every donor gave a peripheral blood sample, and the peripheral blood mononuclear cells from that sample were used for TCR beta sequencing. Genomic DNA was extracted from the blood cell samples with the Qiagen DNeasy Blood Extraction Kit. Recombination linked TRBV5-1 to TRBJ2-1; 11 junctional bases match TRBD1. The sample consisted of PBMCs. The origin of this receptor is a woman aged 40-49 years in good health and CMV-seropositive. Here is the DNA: TGCGCCAGCAGCCAGGAAGGGACAGGGGGCAATGAGCAGTTCTTC. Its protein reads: CASSQEGTGGNEQFF.